This T cell receptor (beta chain) is drawn from a study of blood T cell repertoires in COVID-19. Background on the study: COVID-19 samples from acute and convalescent phases originated in the United States, Italy and Spain.

The CDR3 covers 13 residues. Trimming removed 2 bases from V and 2 bases from J, with 6 bases in between. Germline CDR1 reads MNHEY; CDR2 reads SVGAGI. The method was immunoSEQ multiplex PCR; TCRdb's version includes in-frame clones alone and lacks a portion of them. Here the sample spans 260,000 or so clones, 85% to 90% being singletons. For recovered donors of Cohort 3, there were two negative PCRs, clearance, or symptom resolution. Specimen: PBMCs or T cells enriched from blood (not recorded which). This clonotype was obtained from a man in his late teens or twenties who had recovered from COVID-19. The chain couples TRBV6-5 to TRBJ1-1; unclear D gene. CDR3 DNA sequence: TGTGCCAGCAGTTACAAGCCCAACACTGAAGCTTTCTTT. It encodes CASSYKPNTEAFF.